A selection of T cell receptor beta chains follows, all from one sample in a study of cytomegalovirus exposure and HLA in healthy donors. Method: immunoSEQ multiplex PCR; TCRdb's copy keeps in-frame clones and lacks some. The sample has 150,000 to 200,000 clones, approximately 80% seen once. The sequenced sample consisted of PBMCs. These receptors were collected from a man younger than 40 in good health and CMV-seropositive. CDR3s include the opening cysteine and the closing phenylalanine or tryptophan. D genes are given only for firm matches. A row's size may be missing; if present it is once, few, many or a size class.

size: -
J: TRBJ1-2
D: -
V: TRBV6-1
length: 15
DNA: TGTGCCAGCAGTGAAGGCCCAGGTACAACAGACGGCTACACCTTC
CDR3: CASSEGPGTTDGYTF

size: -
J: TRBJ2-5
D: TRBD2
V: TRBV7-2
length: 12
DNA: TGTGCCAGCAGCTTCAGCGGGGGCACACTGTACTTC
CDR3: CASSFSGGTLYF

size: -
J: TRBJ1-5
D: -
V: TRBV5-6
length: 15
DNA: TGTGCCAGCAGCTTGGGACAGGCGCTAGATCAGCCCCAGCATTTT
CDR3: CASSLGQALDQPQHF

size: -
J: TRBJ2-4
D: TRBD2
V: TRBV5-6
length: 16
DNA: TGTGCCAGCAGCCCCCTAGCGGGGAGAACCAAAAACATTCAGTACTTC
CDR3: CASSPLAGRTKNIQYF

size: few
J: TRBJ2-7
D: TRBD1
V: TRBV25-1
length: 14
DNA: TGTGCCAGCAGTGCAGGGACAGGGGTCAACGAGCAGTACTTC
CDR3: CASSAGTGVNEQYF

size: -
J: TRBJ2-3
D: TRBD1
V: TRBV4-1
length: 16
DNA: TGCGCCAGCAGCCAATCGGGGACAGGGTTGACAGATACGCAGTATTTT
CDR3: CASSQSGTGLTDTQYF

size: -
J: TRBJ1-6
D: -
V: TRBV4-1
length: 15
DNA: TGCGCCAGCAGCCAACAAACAGCCAACCGTTCACCCCTCCACTTT
CDR3: CASSQQTANRSPLHF

size: -
J: TRBJ1-4
D: TRBD1
V: TRBV7-9
length: 14
DNA: TGTGCCAGCAGCCGACAGGGGGCGATTGAAAAACTGTTTTTT
CDR3: CASSRQGAIEKLFF

size: -
J: TRBJ2-5
D: TRBD1
V: TRBV5-1
length: 15
DNA: TGCGCCAGCAGCCTATCGACAGGGGCGCAAGAGACCCAGTACTTC
CDR3: CASSLSTGAQETQYF

size: -
J: TRBJ1-4
D: -
V: TRBV7-2
length: 14
DNA: TGTGCCAGCAGCTTATGGCAGGGAAATGAAAAACTGTTTTTT
CDR3: CASSLWQGNEKLFF

size: few
J: TRBJ2-1
D: TRBD2
V: TRBV11-3
length: 20
DNA: TGTGCCAGCAGCCCGGGCTGGACTAGCGGGGGGGCTTCCTCCTACAATGAGCAGTTCTTC
CDR3: CASSPGWTSGGASSYNEQFF

size: -
J: TRBJ1-1
D: TRBD1
V: TRBV7-6
length: 16
DNA: TGTGCCAGCAGCACCAACCGACAGGGATGGGAAACTGAAGCTTTCTTT
CDR3: CASSTNRQGWETEAFF

size: -
J: TRBJ2-2
D: -
V: TRBV29-1
length: 12
DNA: TGCAGCGTGGGAGGGGGGCCCGGGGAGCTGTTTTTT
CDR3: CSVGGGPGELFF

size: -
J: TRBJ2-2
D: TRBD1
V: TRBV30
length: 14
DNA: TGTGCCTGGCGAAGACAGGGTGGCACCGGGGAGCTGTTTTTT
CDR3: CAWRRQGGTGELFF

size: -
J: TRBJ2-3
D: -
V: TRBV11-2
length: 14
DNA: TGTGCCAGCAGCTCCCCCCGAGCAGGAGATACGCAGTATTTT
CDR3: CASSSPRAGDTQYF

size: -
J: TRBJ2-1
D: -
V: TRBV11-3
length: 15
DNA: TGTGCCAGCAGCTTAGGCAGGGCCGCCGACAATGAGCAGTTCTTC
CDR3: CASSLGRAADNEQFF

size: -
J: TRBJ2-2
D: TRBD2
V: TRBV7-6
length: 16
DNA: TGTGCCAGCAGCTCAGGGACTAGCGGGGTCACCGGGGAGCTGTTTTTT
CDR3: CASSSGTSGVTGELFF

size: -
J: TRBJ2-7
D: -
V: TRBV6-5
length: 14
DNA: TGCGCCAGCAGCCCCCAGGGCCAAACCTACGAGCAGTACTTC
CDR3: CASSPQGQTYEQYF